The 14 T cell receptor beta chains listed next were all sequenced from one sample in a study of OX40 agonist ivuxolimab in advanced cancers. The repertoire was sequenced with immunoSEQ multiplex PCR; TCRdb's copy has only in-frame clones and lacks some. The data show 50,000 to 70,000 clones, roughly 84% seen once. The sample here was CD4+ or CD8+ T cells sorted from blood, taken in a trial of the OX40 agonist ivuxolimab. These receptors were taken from an adult with an advanced solid tumor such as melanoma, head and neck, liver or kidney cancer.

The genes are TRBV19 and TRBJ2-7; D is uncertain. Germline V gene data show CDR1 as LNHDA and CDR2 as SQIVND (reference sequence). The CDR3 extends over 14 amino acids. The V end was cut by 5 bases, the J end by 0 bases, with 11 bases between. The CDR3 reads CASSFNDVSYEQYF. DNA for the CDR3: TGTGCCAGTAGTTTCAATGACGTCTCCTACGAGCAGTACTTC.

The V gene is TRBV28, the J gene TRBJ1-1; D is uncertain. Germline assignment: CDR1 MDHEN and CDR2 SYDVKM. This CDR3 spans 13 amino acids. V was pared by 7 bases and J by 5 bases, with 14 bases between. CDR3 bases: TGTGCCAGCACTAAATCGATCGCGACTGAAGCTTTCTTT. Translating gives CASTKSIATEAFF.

The CDR3: CASSGGSGRDTQYF. In DNA, the CDR3 is TGTGCCAGCAGTGGTGGTAGCGGGAGAGATACGCAGTATTTT. The chain combines TRBV2 with TRBJ2-3; 9 bases are shared with TRBD2. Germline trimming cut 4 bases from V and 5 bases from J; bases unmatched to any gene: 4. The CDR3 is made up of 14 amino acids. Germline values: CDR1 SNHLY, CDR2 FYNNEI.

The chain employs TRBV19 and TRBJ1-5; no firm D call. Trimming cost V 3 bases and J 7 bases, with 13 bases left between them. The CDR3 runs to 14 residues. The germline V gene has CDR1 LNHDA and CDR2 SQIVND (reference sequence). CDR3 coding DNA: TGTGCCAGTAGTATGGGCACCCTGTACCAGCCCCAGCATTTT. Protein sequence: CASSMGTLYQPQHF.

This chain uses TRBV19 with TRBJ1-1, with D hard to call. In germline, CDR1 is LNHDA, CDR2 SQIVND (reference sequence). CDR3 size: 13 residues. V lost 7 bases to trimming and J lost 2 bases, with 11 bases between them. CDR3 sequence (DNA): TGTGCCAGTAAGTGGCAGACTAACACTGAAGCTTTCTTT. It translates to CASKWQTNTEAFF.

The gene calls are TRBV14 and TRBJ1-1; tentatively, D is TRBD1 (5 bases). From germline, CDR1 is SGHDN and CDR2 FVKESK. V dropped 0 bases and J dropped 5 bases, with 13 bases sitting between them. CDR3 size: 15 residues. CDR3 in DNA: TGTGCCAGCAGCCAAGAACCCAGGGTTCGTACTGAAGCTTTCTTT. It codes for CASSQEPRVRTEAFF.

This sequence joins TRBV6-1 and TRBJ1-2, with a tentative D call TRBD1 (6 bases). The V end lost 6 bases, the J end lost 6 bases, and 20 bases lay between the germline ends. This CDR3 comprises 15 residues. Germline lookup yields CDR1 MNHNS and CDR2 SASEGT. The CDR3 sequence is CASSMLGSGVNGYTF. The CDR3 nucleotides read TGTGCCAGCAGCATGCTAGGGTCAGGGGTGAATGGCTACACCTTC.

The CDR3 loop is CASSLSWGLKGGYTF. CDR3 in DNA: TGTGCCAGCAGCTTATCATGGGGCCTGAAGGGTGGCTACACCTTC. The genes are TRBV7-2 and TRBJ1-2; D perhaps matches TRBD1 (5 bases). The V gene lost 2 bases and the J gene lost 7 bases, with 17 bases spanning the gap. Germline loops: CDR1 SGHTA, CDR2 FQGNSA. The CDR3 spans 15 residues.

This chain connects TRBV7-9 to TRBJ1-1, with a tentative D call TRBD1 (6 bases). V was trimmed by 5 bases and J by 6 bases, leaving 16 bases between them. This CDR3 contains 14 residues. Germline V gives CDR1 SEHNR, CDR2 FQNEAQ (reference sequence). The DNA for the CDR3 is TGTGCCAGCAGCATGGGACATCAACTCGCTGAAGCTTTCTTT. It is translated as CASSMGHQLAEAFF. Combining the CDR3 with reference TRBV7-9 and TRBJ1-1 gives the whole variable domain DTGVSQNPRHKITKRGQNVTFRCDPISEHNRLYWYRQTLGQGPEFLTYFQNEAQLEKSRLLSDRFSAERPKGSFSTLEIQRTEQGDSAMYLCASSMGHQLAEAFFGQGTRLTVV.

The genes are TRBV29-1 and TRBJ2-7; maybe TRBD2 (6 bases). The germline CDR1 and CDR2 sequences are SQVTM and ANQGSEA. The CDR3 consists of 14 residues. Trimming removed 1 base from V and 4 bases from J, with 14 bases in between. The DNA for the CDR3 is TGCAGCGTTGAAGGCAGGGAGGCTCCTTACGAGCAGTACTTC. Its protein product is CSVEGREAPYEQYF.

The chain uses TRBV19 and TRBJ2-5, with no clear D. V lost 6 bases, J lost 0 bases, and 14 bases lay in between. Per the germline V gene, CDR1 is LNHDA and CDR2 is SQIVND (reference sequence). This CDR3 comprises 15 residues. CDR3 amino acids: CASRPRAWDQETQYF. The CDR3 DNA reads as TGTGCCAGTAGACCTAGGGCGTGGGACCAAGAGACCCAGTACTTC.

The chain links TRBV10-3 to TRBJ2-6; 10 bases line up with TRBD1. The germline V gene has CDR1 ENHRY and CDR2 SYGVKD. This CDR3 has 19 amino acids. With 4 bases clipped from V and 0 bases from J, the junction kept 9 bases outside the gene matches. CDR3 nucleotides: TGTGCCATCAGTGGGGCCTGGACAGGGGGAGGCTCTGGGGCCAACGTCCTGACTTTC. Protein sequence: CAISGAWTGGGSGANVLTF.

CDR3 DNA: TGTGCCTGGAGTGGGGGCTCGTCGGGCAATCAGCCCCAGCATTTT. Translating gives CAWSGGSSGNQPQHF. The chain couples TRBV30 to TRBJ1-5; tentatively, D is TRBD1 (5 bases). The CDR3 is 15 amino acids. Trimming removed 1 base from V and 2 bases from J, with 12 bases in between. Germline V gives CDR1 GTSNPN, CDR2 SVGIG (reference sequence).

The gene calls are TRBV9 and TRBJ2-7; 9 nucleotides agree with TRBD1. The germline V gene encodes CDR1 SGDLS and CDR2 YYNGEE. The CDR3 has 13 amino acids. Losses at the gene ends were 4 bases for V and 9 bases for J; bases not matched to a gene: 8. As DNA, the CDR3 is TGTGCCAGCAGCCTTACAGGGGGCGCAAGGCAGTACTTC. This codes for CASSLTGGARQYF. Looking up the rest from reference TRBV9 and TRBJ2-7 gives the full variable domain: DSGVTQTPKHLITATGQRVTLRCSPRSGDLSVYWYQQSLDQGLQFLIQYYNGEERAKGNILERFSAQQFPDLHSELNLSSLELGDSALYFCASSLTGGARQYFGPGTRLTVT.